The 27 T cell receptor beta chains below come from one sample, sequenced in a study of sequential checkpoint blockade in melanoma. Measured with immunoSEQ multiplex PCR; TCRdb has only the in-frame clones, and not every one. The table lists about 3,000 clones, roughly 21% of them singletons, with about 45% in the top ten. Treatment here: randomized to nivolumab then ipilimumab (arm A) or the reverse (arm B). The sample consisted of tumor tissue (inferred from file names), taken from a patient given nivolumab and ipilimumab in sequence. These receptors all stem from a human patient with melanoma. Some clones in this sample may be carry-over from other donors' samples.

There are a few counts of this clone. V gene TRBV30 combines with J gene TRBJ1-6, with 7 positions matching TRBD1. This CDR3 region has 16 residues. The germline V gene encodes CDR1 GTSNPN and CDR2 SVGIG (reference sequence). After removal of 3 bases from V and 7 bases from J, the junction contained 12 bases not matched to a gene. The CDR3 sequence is CAWRQKTGATNSPLHF. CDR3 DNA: TGTGCCTGGAGGCAGAAAACAGGGGCGACGAATTCACCCCTCCACTTT.

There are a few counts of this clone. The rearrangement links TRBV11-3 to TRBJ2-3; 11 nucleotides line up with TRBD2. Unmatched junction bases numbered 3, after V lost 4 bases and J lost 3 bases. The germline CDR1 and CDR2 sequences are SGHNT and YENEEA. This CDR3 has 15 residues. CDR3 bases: TGTGCCAGCAGCTCAGGGACTAGCGGAACAGATACGCAGTATTTT. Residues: CASSSGTSGTDTQYF.

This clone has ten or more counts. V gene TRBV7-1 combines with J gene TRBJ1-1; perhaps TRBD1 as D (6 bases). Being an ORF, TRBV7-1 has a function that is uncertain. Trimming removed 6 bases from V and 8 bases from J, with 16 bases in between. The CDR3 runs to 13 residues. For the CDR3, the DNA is TGTGCCAGCAGTTCAACAACCGGGACAGAAGCTTTCTTT. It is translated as CASSSTTGTEAFF.

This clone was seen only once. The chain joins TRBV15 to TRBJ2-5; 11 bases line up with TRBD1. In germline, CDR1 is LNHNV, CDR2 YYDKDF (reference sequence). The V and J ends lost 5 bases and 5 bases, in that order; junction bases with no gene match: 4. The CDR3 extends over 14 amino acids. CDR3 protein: CATSGQGAGETQYF. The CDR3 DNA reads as TGTGCCACCAGCGGACAGGGGGCGGGGGAGACCCAGTACTTC.

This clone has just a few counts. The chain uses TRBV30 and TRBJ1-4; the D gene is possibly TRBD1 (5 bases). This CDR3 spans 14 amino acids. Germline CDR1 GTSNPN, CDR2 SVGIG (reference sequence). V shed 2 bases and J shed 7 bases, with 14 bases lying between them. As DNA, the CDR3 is TGTGCCTGGAGTATACACGGGGGGGGTGAAAAACTGTTTTTT. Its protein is CAWSIHGGGEKLFF.

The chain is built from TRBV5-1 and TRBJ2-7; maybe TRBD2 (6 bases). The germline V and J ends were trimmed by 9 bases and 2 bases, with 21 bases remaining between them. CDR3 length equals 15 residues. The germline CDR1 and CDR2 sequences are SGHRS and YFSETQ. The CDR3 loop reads CATRDRPDYAYEQYF. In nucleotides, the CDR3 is TGCGCCACCAGGGATAGGCCGGACTACGCCTACGAGCAGTACTTC.

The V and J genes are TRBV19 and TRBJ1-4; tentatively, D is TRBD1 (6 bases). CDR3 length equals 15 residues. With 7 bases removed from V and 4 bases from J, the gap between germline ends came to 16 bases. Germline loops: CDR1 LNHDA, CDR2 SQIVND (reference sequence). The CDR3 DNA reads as TGTGCCAGTACATCGACGGGGGCAAATAATGAAAAACTGTTTTTT. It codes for CASTSTGANNEKLFF. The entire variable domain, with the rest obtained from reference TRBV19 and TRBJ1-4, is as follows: DGGITQSPKYLFRKEGQNVTLSCEQNLNHDAMYWYRQDPGQGLRLIYYSQIVNDFQKGDIAEGYSVSREKKESFPLTVTSAQKNPTAFYLCASTSTGANNEKLFFGSGTQLSVL.

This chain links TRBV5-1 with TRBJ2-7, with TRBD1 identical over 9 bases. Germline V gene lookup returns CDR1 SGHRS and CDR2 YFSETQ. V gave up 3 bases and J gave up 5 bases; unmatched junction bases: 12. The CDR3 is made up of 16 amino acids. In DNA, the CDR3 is TGCGCCAGCAGCTCTACCCCGGGACAGGGTCAGGACGAGCAGTACTTC. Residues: CASSSTPGQGQDEQYF.

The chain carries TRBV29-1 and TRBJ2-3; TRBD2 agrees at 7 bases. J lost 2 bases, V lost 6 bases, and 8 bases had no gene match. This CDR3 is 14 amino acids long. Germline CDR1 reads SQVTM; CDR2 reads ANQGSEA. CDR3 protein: CSVLISGDTDTQYF. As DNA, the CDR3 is TGCAGCGTCCTAATCAGCGGGGACACAGATACGCAGTATTTT.

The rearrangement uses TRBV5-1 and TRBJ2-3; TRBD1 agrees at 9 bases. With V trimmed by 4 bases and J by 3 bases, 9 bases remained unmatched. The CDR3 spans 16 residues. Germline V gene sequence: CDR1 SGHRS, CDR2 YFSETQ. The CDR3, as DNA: TGCGCCAGCAGCCCCTGGGACAGGGACGGTACAGATACGCAGTATTTT. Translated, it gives CASSPWDRDGTDTQYF.

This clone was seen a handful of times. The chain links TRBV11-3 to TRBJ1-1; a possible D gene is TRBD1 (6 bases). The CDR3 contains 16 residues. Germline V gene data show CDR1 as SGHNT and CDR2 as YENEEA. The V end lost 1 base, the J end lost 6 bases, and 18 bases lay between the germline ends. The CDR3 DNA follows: TGTGCCAGCAGCTTAGTAGGCGTCAGGGGTATTTCTGAAGCTTTCTTT. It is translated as CASSLVGVRGISEAFF.

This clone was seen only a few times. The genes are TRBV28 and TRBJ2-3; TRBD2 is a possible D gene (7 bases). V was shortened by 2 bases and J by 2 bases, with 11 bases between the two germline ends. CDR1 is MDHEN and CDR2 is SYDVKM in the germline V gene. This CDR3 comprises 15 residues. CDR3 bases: TGTGCCAGCAGTTTAGAGGGGGGGATCACAGATACGCAGTATTTT. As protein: CASSLEGGITDTQYF.

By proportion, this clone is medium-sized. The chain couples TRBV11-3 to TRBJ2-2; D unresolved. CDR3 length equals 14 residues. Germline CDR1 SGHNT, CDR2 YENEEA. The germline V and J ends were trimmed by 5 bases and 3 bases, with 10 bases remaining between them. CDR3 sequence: CASSSSRDTGELFF. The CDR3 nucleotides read TGTGCCAGCAGCAGTAGTCGGGACACCGGGGAGCTGTTTTTT.

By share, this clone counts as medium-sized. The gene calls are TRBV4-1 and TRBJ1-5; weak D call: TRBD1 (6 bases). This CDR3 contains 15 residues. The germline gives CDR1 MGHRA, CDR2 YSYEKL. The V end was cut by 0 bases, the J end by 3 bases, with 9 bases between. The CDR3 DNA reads TGCGCCAGCAGCCAAGATAGGGGGTACAATCAGCCCCAGCATTTT. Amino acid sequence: CASSQDRGYNQPQHF.

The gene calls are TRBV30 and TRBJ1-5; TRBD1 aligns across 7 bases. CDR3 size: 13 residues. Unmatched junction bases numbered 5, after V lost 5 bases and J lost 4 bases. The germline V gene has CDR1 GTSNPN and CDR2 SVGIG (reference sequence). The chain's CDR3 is CAWGRGENQPQHF. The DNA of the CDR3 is TGTGCCTGGGGCAGGGGGGAGAATCAGCCCCAGCATTTT.

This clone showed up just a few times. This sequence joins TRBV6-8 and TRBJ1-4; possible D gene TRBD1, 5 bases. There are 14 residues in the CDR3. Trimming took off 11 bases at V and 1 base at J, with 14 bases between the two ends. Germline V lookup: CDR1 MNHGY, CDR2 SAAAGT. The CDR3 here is CAGHGTGTNEKLFF. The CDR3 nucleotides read TGTGCCGGACATGGGACGGGAACTAATGAAAAACTGTTTTTT.

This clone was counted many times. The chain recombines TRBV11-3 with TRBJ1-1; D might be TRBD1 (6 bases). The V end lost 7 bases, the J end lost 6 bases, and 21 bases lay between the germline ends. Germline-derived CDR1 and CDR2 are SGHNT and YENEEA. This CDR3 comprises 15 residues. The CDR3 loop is CASTGGGGVRSEAFF. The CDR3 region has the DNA TGTGCCAGCACCGGAGGGGGAGGGGTTCGGTCTGAAGCTTTCTTT.

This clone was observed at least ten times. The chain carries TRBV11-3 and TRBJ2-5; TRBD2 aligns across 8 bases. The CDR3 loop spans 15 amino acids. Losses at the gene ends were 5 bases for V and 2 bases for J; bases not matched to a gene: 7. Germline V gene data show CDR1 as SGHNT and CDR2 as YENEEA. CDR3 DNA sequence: TGTGCCAGCAGCCAAGGAGGCGGGGGGCAAGAGACCCAGTACTTC. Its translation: CASSQGGGGQETQYF.

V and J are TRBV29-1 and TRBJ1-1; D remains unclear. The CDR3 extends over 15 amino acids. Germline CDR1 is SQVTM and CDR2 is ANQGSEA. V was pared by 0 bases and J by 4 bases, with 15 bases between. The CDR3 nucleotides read TGCAGCGTTGAAGATCGACGGCGGGCGGTCACTGAAGCTTTCTTT. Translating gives CSVEDRRRAVTEAFF.

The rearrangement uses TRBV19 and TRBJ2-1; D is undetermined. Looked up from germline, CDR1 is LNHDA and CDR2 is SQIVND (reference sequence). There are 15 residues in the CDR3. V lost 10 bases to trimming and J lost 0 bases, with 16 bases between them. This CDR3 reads CATWPGRSSYNEQFF. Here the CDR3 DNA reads TGTGCCACCTGGCCCGGCCGTAGCTCCTACAATGAGCAGTTCTTC.

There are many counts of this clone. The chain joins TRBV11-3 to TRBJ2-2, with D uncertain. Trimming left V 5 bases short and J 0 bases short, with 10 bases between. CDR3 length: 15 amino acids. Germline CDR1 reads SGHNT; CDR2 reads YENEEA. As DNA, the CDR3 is TGTGCCAGCAGCCTGACTGGGCCGAACACCGGGGAGCTGTTTTTT. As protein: CASSLTGPNTGELFF.

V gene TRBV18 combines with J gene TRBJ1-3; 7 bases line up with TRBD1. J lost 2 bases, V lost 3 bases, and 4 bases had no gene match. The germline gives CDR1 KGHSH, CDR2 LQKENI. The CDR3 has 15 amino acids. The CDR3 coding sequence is TGTGCCAGCTCACCTGGGACAGCCGCTGGAAACACCATATATTTT. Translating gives CASSPGTAAGNTIYF. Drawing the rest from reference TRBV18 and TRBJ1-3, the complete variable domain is NAGVMQNPRHLVRRRGQEARLRCSPMKGHSHVYWYRQLPEEGLKFMVYLQKENIIDESGMPKERFSAEFPKEGPSILRIQQVVRGDSAAYFCASSPGTAAGNTIYFGEGSWLTVV.

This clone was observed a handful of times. This CDR3 reads CASSSTTGGVYNEQFF. The CDR3 DNA reads TGTGCCAGCAGCTCGACGACAGGGGGTGTTTACAATGAGCAGTTCTTC. The chain is built from TRBV9 and TRBJ2-1; the match to TRBD1 covers 9 bases. Germline V gene data show CDR1 as SGDLS and CDR2 as YYNGEE. The CDR3 is 16 amino acids. With 4 bases clipped from V and 4 bases from J, the junction kept 9 bases outside the gene matches.

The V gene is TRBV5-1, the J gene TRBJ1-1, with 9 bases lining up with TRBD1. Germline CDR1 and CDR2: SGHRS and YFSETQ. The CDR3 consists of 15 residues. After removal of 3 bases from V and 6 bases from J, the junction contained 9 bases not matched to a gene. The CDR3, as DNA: TGCGCCAGCAGCTCCCCGGACAGGGGAGATCCTGAAGCTTTCTTT. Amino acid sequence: CASSSPDRGDPEAFF.

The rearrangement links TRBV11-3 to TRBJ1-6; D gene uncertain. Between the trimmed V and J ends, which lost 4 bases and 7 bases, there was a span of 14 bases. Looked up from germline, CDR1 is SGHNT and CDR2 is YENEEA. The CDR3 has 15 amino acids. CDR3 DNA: TGTGCCAGCAGCTCTCTGCCCGGGCTCAATTCACCCCTCCACTTT. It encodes CASSSLPGLNSPLHF.

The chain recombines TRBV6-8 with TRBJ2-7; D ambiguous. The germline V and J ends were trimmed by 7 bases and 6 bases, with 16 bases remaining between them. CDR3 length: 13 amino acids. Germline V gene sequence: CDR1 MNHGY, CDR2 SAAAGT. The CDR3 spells CASTEPLGSEQYF. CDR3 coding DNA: TGTGCCAGCACCGAACCCCTGGGTTCCGAGCAGTACTTC.

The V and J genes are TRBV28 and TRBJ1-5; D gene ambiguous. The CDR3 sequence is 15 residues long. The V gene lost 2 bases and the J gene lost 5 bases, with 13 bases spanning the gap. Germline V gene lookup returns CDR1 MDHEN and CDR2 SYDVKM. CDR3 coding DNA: TGTGCCAGCAGTTTAGTAGCGCAGAGGGATCAGCCCCAGCATTTT. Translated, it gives CASSLVAQRDQPQHF.